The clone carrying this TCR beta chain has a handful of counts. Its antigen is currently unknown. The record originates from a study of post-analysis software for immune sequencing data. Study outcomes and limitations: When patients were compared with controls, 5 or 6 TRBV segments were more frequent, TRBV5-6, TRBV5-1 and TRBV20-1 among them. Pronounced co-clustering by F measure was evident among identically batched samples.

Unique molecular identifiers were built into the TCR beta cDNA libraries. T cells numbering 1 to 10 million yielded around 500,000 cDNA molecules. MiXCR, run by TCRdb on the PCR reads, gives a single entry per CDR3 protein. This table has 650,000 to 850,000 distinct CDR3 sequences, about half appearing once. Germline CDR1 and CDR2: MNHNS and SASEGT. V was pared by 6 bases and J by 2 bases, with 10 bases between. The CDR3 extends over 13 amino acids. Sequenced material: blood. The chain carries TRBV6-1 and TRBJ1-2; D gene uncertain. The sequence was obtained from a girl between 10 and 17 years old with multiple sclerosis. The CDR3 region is CASRSDLNYGYTF. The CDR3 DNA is TGTGCCAGCAGGTCAGATCTGAACTATGGCTACACCTTC.